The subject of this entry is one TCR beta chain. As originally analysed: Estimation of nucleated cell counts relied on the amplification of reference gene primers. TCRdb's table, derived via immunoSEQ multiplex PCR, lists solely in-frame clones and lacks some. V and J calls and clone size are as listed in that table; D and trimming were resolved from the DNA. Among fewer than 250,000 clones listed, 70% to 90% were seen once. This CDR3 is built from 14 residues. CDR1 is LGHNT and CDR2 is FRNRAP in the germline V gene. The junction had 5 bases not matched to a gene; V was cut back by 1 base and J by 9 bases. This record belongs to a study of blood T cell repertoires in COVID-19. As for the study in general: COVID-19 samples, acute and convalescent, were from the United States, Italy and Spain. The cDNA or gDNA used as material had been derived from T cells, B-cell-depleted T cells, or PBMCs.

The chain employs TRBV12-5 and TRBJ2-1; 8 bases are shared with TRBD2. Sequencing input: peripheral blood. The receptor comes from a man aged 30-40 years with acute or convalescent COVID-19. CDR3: CASGLGREVGEQFF. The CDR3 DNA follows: TGTGCTAGTGGTTTGGGGCGGGAGGTGGGTGAGCAGTTCTTC.